Below are 29 T cell receptor beta chains sequenced from a single sample in a study of blood T cells in healthy people across ages. PCR was performed a second time for about 7 to 12 cycles using a sample-barcoded 5' primer and a J-beta primer mix. MiXCR, run by TCRdb on the 5' RACE reads, gives a single entry per CDR3 protein. The sample consists of approximately 780,000 distinct CDR3 sequences, roughly 26% of them appearing once. The data also belong to a second study, concerning T cells of mothers and their children.

The sample taken for sequencing was blood. These receptors came from a boy younger than 18 in good health.

This clonotype has just a few counts. Here the CDR3 DNA reads TGTGCCAGCAGCATATGGGGCATGCTCGGGGACGAGCAGTACTTC. Protein: CASSIWGMLGDEQYF. V gene TRBV11-2 combines with J gene TRBJ2-7; D is perhaps TRBD1 or TRBD2 (5 bases each). V was clipped by 5 bases and J by 5 bases, with 19 bases between them. The CDR3 covers 15 residues. In germline, CDR1 is SGHAT, CDR2 FQNNGV. Using reference TRBV11-2 and TRBJ2-7 for the parts outside the CDR3, the full variable domain is EAGVAQSPRYKIIEKRQSVAFWCNPISGHATLYWYQQILGQGPKLLIQFQNNGVVDDSQLPKDRFSAERLKGVDSTLKIQPAKLEDSAVYLCASSIWGMLGDEQYFGPGTRLTVT.

This clonotype was detected a few times. A junction boundary mismatches the germline segment, possibly from a read error. V usage is TRBV20-1 and J usage is TRBJ2-7; weak D call: TRBD2 (6 bases). CDR3 size: 15 residues. From germline, CDR1 is DFQATT and CDR2 SNEGSKA (reference sequence). The chain's CDR3 is CSARDVGGSSHEQYF. The CDR3, as DNA: TGCAGTGCTAGAGATGTCGGGGGAAGCTCCCACGAGCAGTACTTC.

The chain recombines TRBV28 with TRBJ2-5; perhaps TRBD2 as D (5 bases). Trimming removed 0 bases at V and 2 bases at J, with 10 bases between. Germline CDR1 reads MDHEN; CDR2 reads SYDVKM. The CDR3 consists of 15 residues. The CDR3 DNA follows: TGTGCCAGCAGTTTATGGAGGGCAGGACAAGAGACCCAGTACTTC. Encoded protein: CASSLWRAGQETQYF. Drawing the rest from reference TRBV28 and TRBJ2-5, the complete variable domain is DVKVTQSSRYLVKRTGEKVFLECVQDMDHENMFWYRQDPGLGLRLIYFSYDVKMKEKGDIPEGYSVSREKKERFSLILESASTNQTSMYLCASSLWRAGQETQYFGPGTRLLVL.

This clonotype was recorded a few times. The chain employs TRBV6-5 and TRBJ2-7; D is unclear. The CDR3 runs 14 residues. Germline CDR1 MNHEY, CDR2 SVGAGI. Trimming pared 2 bases from V and 0 bases from J, leaving 8 bases between. The CDR3 loop reads CASSYGYSSYEQYF. DNA for the CDR3: TGTGCCAGCAGTTACGGGTACAGCTCCTACGAGCAGTACTTC.

The chain uses TRBV12-3 or TRBV12-4 and TRBJ1-3; D remains ambiguous. The CDR3 is 14 amino acids. The V end was cut by 1 base, the J end by 7 bases, with 11 bases between. The CDR3 DNA sequence: TGTGCCAGCAGTTTAGTTGCCATAGGCAACACCATATATTTT. Its translation is CASSLVAIGNTIYF.

V is TRBV7-9 and J is TRBJ1-1; 7 nucleotides line up with TRBD1. This CDR3 region has 15 residues. CDR1 is SEHNR and CDR2 is FQNEAQ in the germline V gene (reference sequence). J lost 1 base, V lost 5 bases, and 7 bases had no gene match. CDR3 region: CASSPGGLPNTEAFF. The CDR3 DNA sequence: TGTGCCAGCAGCCCAGGGGGACTTCCGAACACTGAAGCTTTCTTT.

The genes are TRBV7-9 and TRBJ2-5; TRBD2 matches 9 bases. The DNA matches TRBJ2-1 better at its end, which makes the J call doubtful. This CDR3 contains 17 residues. Germline V gene lookup returns CDR1 SEHNR and CDR2 FQNEAQ (reference sequence). The CDR3 protein is CASSIVLGRGGRNEQFF. CDR3 sequence (DNA): TGTGCCAGCAGCATCGTCTTAGGGCGGGGGGGCCGCAATGAGCAGTTCTTC.

This chain links TRBV6-5 with TRBJ1-2; unclear D gene. The germline gives CDR1 MNHEY, CDR2 SVGAGI. V gave up 0 bases and J gave up 0 bases, with 8 bases separating them. The CDR3 is 15 amino acids. The CDR3 sequence is CASSYSTAANYGYTF. The CDR3 coding sequence is TGTGCCAGCAGTTACTCGACGGCAGCTAACTATGGCTACACCTTC.

This clonotype was counted between two and nine times. V is TRBV9 and J is TRBJ1-2; D may be TRBD1 (6 bases). With 4 bases removed from V and 3 bases from J, the gap between germline ends came to 13 bases. The length of the CDR3 is 14 residues. Germline assignment: CDR1 SGDLS and CDR2 YYNGEE. In nucleotides, the CDR3 is TGTGCCAGCAGCACCAGTCGACAGGACTATGGCTACACCTTC. Protein: CASSTSRQDYGYTF.

This clonotype was counted a few times. The V call is TRBV9, the J call TRBJ2-5, with 12 bases that match TRBD2. The CDR3 consists of 15 residues. Trimming removed 4 bases from V and 5 bases from J; junction bases left unmatched: 6. Germline values: CDR1 SGDLS, CDR2 YYNGEE. CDR3: CASSHPSGGDETQYF. The CDR3 DNA sequence: TGTGCCAGCAGCCACCCTAGCGGGGGGGACGAGACCCAGTACTTC.

The CDR3 region has the DNA TGTGCCAGCAGTTACTCGCCGGGCCAAGCTAATGAAAAACTGTTTTTT. Protein sequence: CASSYSPGQANEKLFF. The rearrangement links TRBV6-5 to TRBJ1-4; no clear D. The germline gives CDR1 MNHEY, CDR2 SVGAGI. CDR3 length equals 16 residues. The V and J ends lost 0 bases and 3 bases respectively, with 11 bases between them.

The chain carries TRBV9 and TRBJ2-1; a possible D gene is TRBD1 (5 bases). Germline CDR1 is SGDLS and CDR2 is YYNGEE. V gave up 0 bases and J gave up 8 bases, with 15 bases separating them. The CDR3 has 15 residues. The CDR3 DNA reads TGTGCCAGCAGCGTAGATCCAGGGCCCGTGGATGAGCAGTTCTTC. Amino acid sequence: CASSVDPGPVDEQFF.

J is TRBJ2-1 and V is TRBV11-3; 13 nucleotides align to TRBD2. CDR3 size: 15 residues. Germline V gives CDR1 SGHNT, CDR2 YENEEA. After removal of 5 bases from V and 10 bases from J, the junction contained 8 bases not matched to a gene. CDR3: CASSRTSGGRGEQFF. The CDR3 DNA reads TGTGCCAGCAGCCGGACTAGCGGGGGCCGGGGGGAGCAGTTCTTC.

The chain uses TRBV11-1 and TRBJ2-1; 11 bases fit TRBD2. CDR3 length equals 15 residues. Per the germline V gene, CDR1 is SGHAT and CDR2 is FQDESV (reference sequence). With 5 bases clipped from V and 6 bases from J, the junction kept 6 bases outside the gene matches. The CDR3 region has the DNA TGTGCCAGCAGCCCTATTAGCGGGGGGGGCAATGAGCAGTTCTTC. Translating gives CASSPISGGGNEQFF.

This clonotype was observed a handful of times. The chain recombines TRBV7-2 with TRBJ1-2, with 8 bases that match TRBD1. This CDR3 has 15 amino acids. Germline values: CDR1 SGHTA, CDR2 FQGNSA. V lost 1 base, J lost 6 bases, and 7 bases stayed unmatched. The CDR3 nucleotides read TGTGCCAGCAGCTTAGGGCCGAGGACAGGGAATGGCTACACCTTC. As protein: CASSLGPRTGNGYTF.

This rearrangement joins TRBV5-1 to TRBJ2-7, with D possibly TRBD2 on 7 matching bases. CDR1 SGHRS and CDR2 YFSETQ come from the germline V gene. The length of the CDR3 is 14 residues. V was pared by 1 base and J by 6 bases, with 14 bases between. The CDR3 DNA sequence: TGCGCCAGCAGCTTGCGGGGGGCGGACCGCGAGCAGTACTTC. Residues: CASSLRGADREQYF.

The chain combines TRBV7-3 with TRBJ1-6; no clear D gene. The length of the CDR3 is 14 residues. The V gene's germline CDR1 is SGHTA and CDR2 FQGTGA. Trimming took 5 bases from V and 9 from J, leaving 14 bases between them. The CDR3: CASSPGNQFSPLHF. In nucleotides, the CDR3 is TGTGCCAGCAGCCCTGGGAATCAGTTTTCACCCCTCCACTTT. The whole variable domain, remainder taken from reference TRBV7-3 and TRBJ1-6, is GAGVSQTPSNKVTEKGKYVELRCDPISGHTALYWYRQSLGQGPEFLIYFQGTGAADDSGLPNDRFFAVRPEGSVSTLKIQRTERGDSAVYLCASSPGNQFSPLHFGNGTRLTVT.

This clonotype was counted only a few times. This chain joins TRBV20-1 and TRBJ1-1, with D unclear. Germline V gene data show CDR1 as DFQATT and CDR2 as SNEGSKA (reference sequence). The V end was cut by 0 bases, the J end by 4 bases, with 9 bases between. This CDR3 has 13 amino acids. CDR3 amino acids: CSARDRVFTEAFF. In DNA form, the CDR3 reads TGCAGTGCTAGAGATAGGGTTTTCACTGAAGCTTTCTTT.

This clonotype was picked up a small number of times. This chain links TRBV7-9 with TRBJ2-5, with D possibly TRBD1 on 6 matching bases. Judging by the DNA end, TRBJ2-7 fits better; the J call may be wrong. In germline, CDR1 is SEHNR, CDR2 FQNEAQ (reference sequence). The CDR3 extends over 14 amino acids. The CDR3, as DNA: TGTGCCAGCAGCACCTGGACAGCCTCCTACGAGCAGTACTTC. Translated, it gives CASSTWTASYEQYF.

The chain has TRBV27 and TRBJ1-4; no firm D call. Trimming left V 7 bases short and J 4 bases short, with 13 bases between. Germline V gene lookup returns CDR1 MNHEY and CDR2 SMNVEV (reference sequence). The CDR3 has 14 residues. The CDR3 is CASNQHSVNEKLFF. CDR3 sequence (DNA): TGTGCCAGCAATCAGCATAGCGTTAATGAAAAACTGTTTTTT.

Written as DNA, the CDR3 is TGTGCCACCAGTGATGACGGGCCTCAGCCCCAGCATTTT. Protein: CATSDDGPQPQHF. This chain uses TRBV24-1 with TRBJ1-5; D is undetermined. Germline CDR1 KGHDR, CDR2 SFDVKD. The CDR3 spans 13 residues. V shed 3 bases and J shed 6 bases, with 8 bases lying between them.

This chain links TRBV5-1 with TRBJ2-1, with 10 bases lining up with TRBD1. CDR1 and CDR2 (germline): SGHRS, YFSETQ. CDR3 length: 15 amino acids. J gave up 9 bases and V 4 bases, and 10 bases lay outside the gene matches. The CDR3 DNA is TGCGCCAGCAGCCGACGGACAGGGGGAGTTAGTGAGCAGTTCTTC. This translates into CASSRRTGGVSEQFF.

V and J are TRBV6-5 and TRBJ1-4, with 7 bases fitting TRBD1. CDR1 is MNHEY and CDR2 is SVGAGI in the germline V gene. CDR3 length: 14 amino acids. Losses at the gene ends were 5 bases for V and 3 bases for J; bases not matched to a gene: 3. Written as DNA, the CDR3 is TGTGCCAGCAGTCGACAGGGTCCTAATGAAAAACTGTTTTTT. This encodes CASSRQGPNEKLFF.

This clonotype was counted only a few times. The CDR3 spells CASSPPGLTNEKLFF. In DNA, the CDR3 is TGTGCCAGCTCACCCCCGGGACTTACTAATGAAAAACTGTTTTTT. The rearrangement links TRBV18 to TRBJ1-4, with D possibly matching TRBD1 (5 bases). Germline-derived CDR1 and CDR2 are KGHSH and LQKENI. The CDR3 extends over 15 amino acids. Trimming took off 3 bases at V and 2 bases at J, with 10 bases between the two ends.

The chain employs TRBV5-1 and TRBJ1-2; D gene unclear. In germline, CDR1 is SGHRS, CDR2 YFSETQ. The ends were cut back, 5 bases at V and 0 bases at J, with 23 bases in the middle. This CDR3 has 18 amino acids. Here the CDR3 reads CASSKLDRGKTPNYGYTF. The CDR3 nucleotides are TGCGCCAGCAGTAAACTGGACCGAGGCAAAACCCCTAACTATGGCTACACCTTC.

This sequence joins TRBV28 and TRBJ1-4; D is unresolved. Between the trimmed V and J ends, which lost 4 bases and 3 bases, there was a span of 18 bases. Looked up from germline, CDR1 is MDHEN and CDR2 is SYDVKM. The CDR3 has 17 residues. The CDR3 here is CASSSSSIRKANEKLFF. The CDR3 DNA sequence: TGTGCCAGCAGTTCCTCGTCAATCAGGAAAGCTAATGAAAAACTGTTTTTT. The full variable domain, completed using reference TRBV28 and TRBJ1-4, is DVKVTQSSRYLVKRTGEKVFLECVQDMDHENMFWYRQDPGLGLRLIYFSYDVKMKEKGDIPEGYSVSREKKERFSLILESASTNQTSMYLCASSSSSIRKANEKLFFGSGTQLSVL.

As for this clonotype: One end of the junction is discordant with germline, which a read error may explain. V and J are TRBV12-3 or TRBV12-4 and TRBJ2-1, with 9 bases aligning to TRBD2. Near its end, the DNA agrees better with TRBJ2-5, so the J call may be wrong. The CDR3 has 15 amino acids. This chain's CDR3 is CASSLPSGKGEAQYF. The CDR3 bases are TGTGCCAGCAGTTTACCTAGCGGGAAGGGAGAGGCCCAGTACTTC.

The chain employs TRBV4-1 and TRBJ2-4, with 8 positions matching TRBD2. Trimming took 0 bases from V and 8 from J; bases not matched to a gene: 15. CDR1 MGHRA and CDR2 YSYEKL come from the germline V gene. There are 18 residues in the CDR3. In DNA, the CDR3 is TGCGCCAGCAGCCAAGAAGGACCTGGGGATAGCGGGATGGACATTCAGTACTTC. Translated: CASSQEGPGDSGMDIQYF.

This chain joins TRBV7-2 and TRBJ2-5; 9 nucleotides align to TRBD2. The DNA end is a closer match to TRBJ2-7, so the J assignment may be wrong. The length of the CDR3 is 14 residues. Germline CDR1 and CDR2: SGHTA and FQGNSA. The CDR3 region is CASSLMGLASEQYF. CDR3 DNA: TGTGCCAGCAGCTTAATGGGACTAGCCTCCGAGCAGTACTTC.